A selection of T cell receptor beta chains follows, all from one sample in a study of CXCR3 chemokines and chemotherapy response in bladder cancer. TCRdb fed the PCR reads into MiXCR, producing one record per CDR3 protein. The sample yields around 2,900 distinct CDR3 sequences, roughly 10% seen once. Collection of the sample occurred from a patient whose treatment included neoadjuvant chemotherapy. Receptors originate from a human donor with bladder cancer that responded to neoadjuvant chemotherapy. Both conserved end residues are part of each CDR3. The D gene is left open where the match is weak. The size field is filled for only some rows; it gives once, few, many or a size class.

J,V,size,D,CDR3,DNA
TRBJ2-2,TRBV7-2,many,TRBD1,CASSLKTGGTGELFF,TGTGCCAGCAGCTTGAAGACAGGGGGCACCGGGGAGCTGTTTTTT
TRBJ2-2,TRBV24-1,medium-sized,NA,CATSHNTGELFF,TGTGCCACCAGCCACAACACCGGGGAGCTGTTTTTT
TRBJ1-2,TRBV27,many,NA,CASSYGPGAYGYTF,TGTGCCAGCAGTTATGGTCCGGGGGCCTATGGCTACACCTTC
TRBJ2-7,TRBV10-3,NA,NA,CAISPPNYEQYF,TGTGCCATTAGCCCCCCAAATTACGAGCAGTACTTC
TRBJ1-2,TRBV6-6,many,TRBD1,CASNPRQGYFYGYTF,TGTGCCAGCAACCCGCGACAGGGGTACTTCTATGGCTACACCTTC
TRBJ1-6,TRBV6-5,medium-sized,NA,CASSWEGPMGGNSPLHF,TGTGCCAGCAGTTGGGAAGGACCGATGGGGGGTAATTCACCCCTCCACTTT
TRBJ2-7,TRBV11-2,few,TRBD2,CASSTSGIPYEQYF,TGTGCCAGCAGCACAAGCGGGATCCCCTACGAGCAGTACTTC
TRBJ1-2,TRBV9,medium-sized,NA,CASSVTGRTNYGYTF,TGTGCCAGCAGCGTAACCGGACGCACTAACTATGGCTACACCTTC
TRBJ2-1,TRBV7-2,medium-sized,NA,CASRPGFNEQFF,TGTGCCAGCAGACCGGGGTTCAATGAGCAGTTCTTC
TRBJ2-6,TRBV19,medium-sized,NA,CASSISSSGANVLTF,TGTGCCAGTAGTATTAGCAGCTCTGGGGCCAACGTCCTGACTTTC
TRBJ2-7,TRBV5-6,NA,NA,CASSLGAGSTFYEQYF,TGTGCCAGCAGCTTGGGAGCAGGGTCTACCTTCTACGAGCAGTACTTC
TRBJ1-2,TRBV7-9,many,NA,CASSLRETSGNYGYTF,TGTGCCAGCAGCTTAAGGGAGACCTCGGGTAACTATGGCTACACCTTC
TRBJ2-5,TRBV4-3,few,NA,CASSQEGWETQYF,TGCGCCAGCAGCCAAGAGGGGTGGGAGACCCAGTACTTC
TRBJ2-3,TRBV6-1,medium-sized,NA,CASTTGNNDRTDTQYF,TGTGCCAGCACGACCGGCAACAACGATCGGACAGATACGCAGTATTTT
TRBJ1-6,TRBV20-1,medium-sized,TRBD1,CSARRGPPNSPLHF,TGCAGTGCTAGGAGGGGGCCCCCTAATTCACCCCTCCACTTT
TRBJ2-1,TRBV7-2,large,TRBD2,CASSLLAGGRIEQFF,TGTGCCAGCAGCTTACTAGCGGGGGGAAGGATTGAGCAGTTCTTC
TRBJ2-2,TRBV11-1,many,NA,CASTPPPWGKEDTGELFF,TGTGCCAGCACCCCCCCTCCCTGGGGTAAAGAAGACACCGGGGAGCTGTTTTTT
TRBJ1-5,TRBV7-9,medium-sized,TRBD1,CASSLQGPGQPQHF,TGTGCCAGCAGCCTACAGGGGCCGGGTCAGCCCCAGCATTTT
TRBJ1-1,TRBV29-1,many,TRBD1,CSARGQGGTMNTEAFF,TGCAGCGCTCGCGGGCAGGGGGGGACTATGAACACTGAAGCTTTCTTT
TRBJ2-5,TRBV27,medium-sized,TRBD2,CASSPLGLADQETQYF,TGTGCCAGCAGCCCCCTGGGACTAGCGGACCAAGAGACCCAGTACTTC
TRBJ1-2,TRBV24-1,many,NA,CATSVDPFYGYTF,TGTGCCACCAGTGTGGACCCTTTTTATGGCTACACCTTC
TRBJ2-1,TRBV6-5,many,NA,CASSYTADPYNEQFF,TGTGCCAGCAGTTACACCGCCGATCCGTACAATGAGCAGTTCTTC
TRBJ1-3,TRBV20-1,NA,NA,CSASTGGGNTIYF,TGCAGTGCTAGTACGGGTGGGGGAAACACCATATATTTT
TRBJ1-1,TRBV9,medium-sized,TRBD1,CASSVAGQGAMNTEAFF,TGTGCCAGCAGCGTAGCTGGGCAGGGGGCCATGAACACTGAAGCTTTCTTT
TRBJ2-5,TRBV7-9,many,TRBD1,CASSNTGGLETQYF,TGTGCCAGCAGCAACACAGGGGGCTTAGAGACCCAGTACTTC
TRBJ2-2,TRBV6-6,many,NA,CASSRLMGVSTGELFF,TGTGCCAGCAGTCGACTCATGGGGGTTAGCACCGGGGAGCTGTTTTTT
TRBJ2-7,TRBV29-1,medium-sized,TRBD2,CSVEASLAGGRYEQYF,TGCAGCGTTGAAGCATCTCTAGCGGGAGGGCGGTACGAGCAGTACTTC
TRBJ2-1,TRBV19,large,NA,CASSTLGTYTSSYNEQFF,TGTGCCAGTAGTACCTTAGGGACTTACACGAGCTCCTACAATGAGCAGTTCTTC
TRBJ2-6,TRBV19,large,TRBD2,CASRQKGGTSGANVLTF,TGTGCCAGTAGACAGAAGGGAGGGACTTCTGGGGCCAACGTCCTGACTTTC
TRBJ2-1,TRBV19,medium-sized,NA,CASTAFMGNEQFF,TGTGCCAGTACTGCTTTTATGGGCAATGAGCAGTTCTTC
TRBJ1-5,TRBV28,few,NA,CASTLPGVWGNQPQHF,TGTGCCAGCACCCTCCCCGGGGTGTGGGGCAATCAGCCCCAGCATTTT
TRBJ1-4,TRBV18,many,TRBD1,CASSPRRGSNEKLFF,TGTGCCAGCTCACCACGCAGGGGGTCTAATGAAAAACTGTTTTTT
TRBJ2-7,TRBV18,many,NA,CASSRQERAYEQYF,TGTGCCAGCTCACGACAGGAAAGGGCCTACGAGCAGTACTTC
TRBJ2-2,TRBV6-6,many,NA,CASSYSMGLGGELFF,TGTGCCAGCAGTTACTCGATGGGACTTGGCGGGGAGCTGTTTTTT
TRBJ2-7,TRBV11-1,many,NA,CASSLEYQSYEQYF,TGTGCCAGCAGCTTAGAATATCAATCCTACGAGCAGTACTTC
TRBJ1-2,TRBV6-6,large,TRBD1,CASSYGDRANYGYTF,TGTGCCAGCAGTTACGGCGACAGGGCTAACTATGGCTACACCTTC
TRBJ2-2,TRBV6-1,medium-sized,TRBD1,CASSEDGQGNTGELFF,TGTGCCAGCAGTGAAGATGGACAGGGTAACACCGGGGAGCTGTTTTTT
TRBJ2-3,TRBV27,many,TRBD1,CASSWGQGLTDTQYF,TGTGCCAGCAGTTGGGGACAGGGACTCACAGATACGCAGTATTTT
TRBJ2-7,TRBV19,medium-sized,TRBD1,CASSMDRSSSYEQYF,TGTGCCAGTAGTATGGACAGGTCCTCCTCCTACGAGCAGTACTTC
TRBJ2-1,TRBV6-6,medium-sized,NA,CASKESSYNEQFF,TGTGCCAGCAAGGAGAGCTCCTACAATGAGCAGTTCTTC
TRBJ1-6,TRBV2,NA,NA,CASRRGADRSPLHF,TGTGCCAGCAGAAGAGGGGCCGACCGTTCACCCCTCCACTTT
TRBJ2-3,TRBV5-6,medium-sized,NA,CASSLPGIGIRDTQYF,TGTGCCAGCAGCTTGCCTGGAATCGGTATTAGGGATACGCAGTATTTT
TRBJ2-7,TRBV6-1,many,NA,CASKPTVGSYEQYF,TGTGCCAGCAAGCCGACGGTGGGGAGCTACGAGCAGTACTTC
TRBJ2-5,TRBV7-9,many,NA,CASSLDIMRSGAPETQYF,TGTGCCAGCAGCTTAGACATAATGCGCTCGGGGGCACCGGAGACCCAGTACTTC
TRBJ2-5,TRBV6-1,many,TRBD1,CASSEHRGETQYF,TGTGCCAGCAGTGAACACAGGGGAGAGACCCAGTACTTC
TRBJ1-5,TRBV6-9,many,NA,CASSSEQQYTFPSNQPQHF,TGTGCCAGCAGTTCGGAGCAGCAGTATACCTTCCCTAGCAATCAGCCCCAGCATTTT
TRBJ2-7,TRBV6-1,medium-sized,NA,CASSPSYEQYF,TGTGCCAGCAGTCCCAGCTACGAGCAGTACTTC
TRBJ2-2,TRBV5-4,many,TRBD2,CASSMLAGGLNTGELFF,TGTGCCAGCAGCATGCTAGCGGGGGGATTAAACACCGGGGAGCTGTTTTTT
TRBJ1-5,TRBV29-1,many,TRBD1,CSVSDRVGQPQHF,TGCAGCGTTTCTGACAGGGTGGGTCAGCCCCAGCATTTT
TRBJ2-1,TRBV27,medium-sized,TRBD2,CASSIHDWLAGTLEQFF,TGTGCCAGCAGTATCCACGACTGGCTAGCGGGAACTTTAGAGCAGTTCTTC
TRBJ2-1,TRBV7-9,large,TRBD1,CASSPTGVKNEQFF,TGTGCCAGCAGCCCGACAGGGGTAAAGAATGAGCAGTTCTTC
TRBJ2-2,TRBV6-1,many,NA,CASRRGQNTGELFF,TGTGCCAGCAGGAGGGGACAGAACACCGGGGAGCTGTTTTTT
TRBJ2-7,TRBV28,many,NA,CASMTGPYEQYF,TGTGCCAGCATGACAGGACCCTACGAGCAGTACTTC
TRBJ1-1,TRBV29-1,medium-sized,NA,CSATGTVEAFF,TGCAGCGCTACCGGGACCGTCGAAGCTTTCTTT
TRBJ1-5,TRBV7-2,many,NA,CASSSPPQPQHF,TGTGCCAGCAGCTCCCCCCCTCAGCCCCAGCATTTT
TRBJ1-1,TRBV27,many,TRBD1,CASSLNARGLTEAFF,TGTGCCAGCAGTTTAAATGCCAGGGGGCTCACTGAAGCTTTCTTT
TRBJ1-2,TRBV11-2,medium-sized,NA,CASSLGRGPLYGYTF,TGTGCCAGCAGTTTAGGGCGGGGTCCCCTCTATGGCTACACCTTC
TRBJ1-4,TRBV6-6,medium-sized,NA,CASTRGTLEKLFF,TGTGCCAGCACTAGGGGGACTCTTGAAAAACTGTTTTTT
TRBJ2-1,TRBV5-4,many,NA,CASSTLGWGPRYNEQFF,TGTGCCAGCAGCACCCTCGGTTGGGGGCCGCGCTACAATGAGCAGTTCTTC
TRBJ2-3,TRBV19,medium-sized,NA,CASSLWGGNTDTQYF,TGTGCCAGTAGTCTGTGGGGAGGAAACACAGATACGCAGTATTTT